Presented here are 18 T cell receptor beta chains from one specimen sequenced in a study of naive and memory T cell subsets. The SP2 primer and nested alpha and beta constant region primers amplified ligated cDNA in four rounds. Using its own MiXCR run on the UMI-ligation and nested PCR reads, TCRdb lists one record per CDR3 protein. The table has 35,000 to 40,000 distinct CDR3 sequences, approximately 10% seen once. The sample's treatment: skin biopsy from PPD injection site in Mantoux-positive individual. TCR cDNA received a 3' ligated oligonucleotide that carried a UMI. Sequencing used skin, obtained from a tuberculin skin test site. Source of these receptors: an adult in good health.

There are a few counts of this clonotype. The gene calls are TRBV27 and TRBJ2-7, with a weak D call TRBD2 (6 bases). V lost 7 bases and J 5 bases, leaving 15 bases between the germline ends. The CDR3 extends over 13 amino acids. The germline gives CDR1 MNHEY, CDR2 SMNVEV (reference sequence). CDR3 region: CASTRPGSNEQYF. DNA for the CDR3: TGTGCCAGCACGCGACCCGGGAGCAACGAGCAGTACTTC.

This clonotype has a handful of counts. The CDR3 nucleotides read TGCAGTGCTAGCCGGGGGAACCGGTACTATGGCTACACCTTC. Amino acids: CSASRGNRYYGYTF. V and J are TRBV20-1 and TRBJ1-2, with a weak D call TRBD1 (5 bases). Germline CDR1 DFQATT, CDR2 SNEGSKA (reference sequence). With 3 bases removed from V and 3 bases from J, the gap between germline ends came to 14 bases. CDR3 length: 14 amino acids.

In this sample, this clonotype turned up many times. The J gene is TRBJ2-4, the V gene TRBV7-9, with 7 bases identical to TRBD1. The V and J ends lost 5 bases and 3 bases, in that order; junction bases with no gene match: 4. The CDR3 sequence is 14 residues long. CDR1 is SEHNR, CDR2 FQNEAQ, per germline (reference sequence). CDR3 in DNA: TGTGCCAGCAGCGTTACAGGGGTCAAAAACATTCAGTACTTC. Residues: CASSVTGVKNIQYF.

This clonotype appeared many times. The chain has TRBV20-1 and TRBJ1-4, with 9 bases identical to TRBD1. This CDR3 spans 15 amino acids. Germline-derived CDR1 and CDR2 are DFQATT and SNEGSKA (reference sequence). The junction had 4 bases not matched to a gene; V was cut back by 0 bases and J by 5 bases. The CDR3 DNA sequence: TGCAGTGCTAGAGATCCGGGACAGGGAAATGAAAAACTGTTTTTT. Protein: CSARDPGQGNEKLFF.

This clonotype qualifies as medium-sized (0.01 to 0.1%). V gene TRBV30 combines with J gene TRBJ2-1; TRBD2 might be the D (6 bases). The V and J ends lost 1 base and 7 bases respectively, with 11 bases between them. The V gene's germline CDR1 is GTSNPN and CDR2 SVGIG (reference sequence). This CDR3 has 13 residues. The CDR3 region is CAWSDGRENEQFF. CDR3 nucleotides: TGTGCCTGGAGTGACGGGCGGGAAAATGAGCAGTTCTTC.

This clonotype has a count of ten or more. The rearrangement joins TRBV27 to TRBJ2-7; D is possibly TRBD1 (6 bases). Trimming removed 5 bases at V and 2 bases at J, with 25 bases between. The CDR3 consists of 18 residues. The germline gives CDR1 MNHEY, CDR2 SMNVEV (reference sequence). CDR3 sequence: CASSLKGTNQQGTYEQYF. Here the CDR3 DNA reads TGTGCCAGCAGTCTCAAGGGTACAAATCAACAGGGAACCTACGAGCAGTACTTC.

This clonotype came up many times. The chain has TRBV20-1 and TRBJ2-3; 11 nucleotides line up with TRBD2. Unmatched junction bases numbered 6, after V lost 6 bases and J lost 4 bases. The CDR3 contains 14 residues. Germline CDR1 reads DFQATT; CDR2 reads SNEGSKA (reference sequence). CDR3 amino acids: CSAPTSGAADTQYF. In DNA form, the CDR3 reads TGCAGTGCCCCGACTAGCGGGGCCGCAGATACGCAGTATTTT.

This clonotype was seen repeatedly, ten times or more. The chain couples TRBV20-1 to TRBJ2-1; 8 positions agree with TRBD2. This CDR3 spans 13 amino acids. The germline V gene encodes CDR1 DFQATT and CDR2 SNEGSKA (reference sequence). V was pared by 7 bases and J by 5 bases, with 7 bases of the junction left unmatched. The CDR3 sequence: CSGTSGYNNEQFF. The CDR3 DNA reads TGCAGTGGAACTAGCGGATATAACAATGAGCAGTTCTTC.

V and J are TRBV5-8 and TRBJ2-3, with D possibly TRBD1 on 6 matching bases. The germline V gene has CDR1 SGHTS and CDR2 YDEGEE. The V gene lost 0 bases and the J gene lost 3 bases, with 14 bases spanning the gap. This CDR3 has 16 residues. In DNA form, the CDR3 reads TGTGCCAGCAGCTTGGGGGACACCAGGTGGACAGATACGCAGTATTTT. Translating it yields CASSLGDTRWTDTQYF.

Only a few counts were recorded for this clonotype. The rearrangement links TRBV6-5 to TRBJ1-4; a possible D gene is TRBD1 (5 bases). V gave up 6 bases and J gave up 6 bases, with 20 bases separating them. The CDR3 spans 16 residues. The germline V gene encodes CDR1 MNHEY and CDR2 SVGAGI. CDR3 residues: CASSPRFGTAYEKLFF. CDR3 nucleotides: TGTGCCAGCAGCCCTAGGTTCGGGACGGCATATGAAAAACTGTTTTTT.

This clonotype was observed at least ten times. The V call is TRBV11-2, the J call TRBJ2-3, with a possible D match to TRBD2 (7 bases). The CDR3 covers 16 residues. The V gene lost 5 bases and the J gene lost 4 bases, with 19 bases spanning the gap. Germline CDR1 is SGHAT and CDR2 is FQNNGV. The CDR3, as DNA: TGTGCCAGCAGCGCCGTTGCGGGGGCCAGAGCAGATACGCAGTATTTT. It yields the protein CASSAVAGARADTQYF.

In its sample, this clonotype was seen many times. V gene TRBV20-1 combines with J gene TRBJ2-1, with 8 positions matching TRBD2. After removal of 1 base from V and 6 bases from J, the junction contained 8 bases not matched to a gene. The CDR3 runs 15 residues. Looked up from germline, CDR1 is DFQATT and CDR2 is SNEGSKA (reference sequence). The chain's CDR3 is CSARVPSGRLNEQFF. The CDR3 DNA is TGCAGTGCTAGAGTCCCCAGCGGGAGACTCAATGAGCAGTTCTTC.

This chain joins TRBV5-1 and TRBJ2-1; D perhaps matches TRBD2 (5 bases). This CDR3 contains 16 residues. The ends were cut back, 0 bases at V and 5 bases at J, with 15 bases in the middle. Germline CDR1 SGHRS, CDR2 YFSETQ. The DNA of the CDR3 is TGCGCCAGCAGCTTGGGCGTCGGGAATTACAACAATGAGCAGTTCTTC. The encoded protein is CASSLGVGNYNNEQFF.

The CDR3 DNA is TGTGCCAGTAACAGGGGACAGAGGGATCAGCCCCAGCATTTT. It yields the protein CASNRGQRDQPQHF. The chain is built from TRBV19 and TRBJ1-5, with 7 bases fitting TRBD1. Germline CDR1 and CDR2: LNHDA and SQIVND (reference sequence). The CDR3 has 14 residues. The ends lost 7 bases at V and 5 bases at J; junction bases unmatched: 8.

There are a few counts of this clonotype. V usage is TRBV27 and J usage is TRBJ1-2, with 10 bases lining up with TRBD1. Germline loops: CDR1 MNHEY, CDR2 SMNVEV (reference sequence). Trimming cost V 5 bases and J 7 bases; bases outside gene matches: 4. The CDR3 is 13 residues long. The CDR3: CASSPRTGGGYTF. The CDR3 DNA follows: TGTGCCAGCAGTCCGCGGACAGGGGGTGGCTACACCTTC.

The CDR3 nucleotides are TGCAGTGCTCGGTTTGCTAGCGTCTACAATGAGCAGTTCTTC. This encodes CSARFASVYNEQFF. The chain couples TRBV20-1 to TRBJ2-1; TRBD2 is a possible D gene (6 bases). The CDR3 loop spans 14 amino acids. Per germline, CDR1 DFQATT and CDR2 SNEGSKA (reference sequence). Trimming pared 5 bases from V and 3 bases from J, leaving 14 bases between.

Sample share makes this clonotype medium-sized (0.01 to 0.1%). CDR3 DNA: TGCAGTGCTAGTCAAGCGGGGGGGGTTTCCGAGCAGTACTTC. Amino acids: CSASQAGGVSEQYF. The chain links TRBV20-1 to TRBJ2-7; 10 nucleotides align to TRBD2. From germline, CDR1 is DFQATT and CDR2 SNEGSKA (reference sequence). The CDR3 runs 14 residues. After removal of 3 bases from V and 6 bases from J, the junction contained 8 bases not matched to a gene.

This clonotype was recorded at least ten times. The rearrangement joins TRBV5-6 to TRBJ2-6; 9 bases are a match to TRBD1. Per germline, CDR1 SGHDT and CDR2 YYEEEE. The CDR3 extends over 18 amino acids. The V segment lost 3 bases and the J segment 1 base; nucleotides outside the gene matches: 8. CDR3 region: CASSYTGTGFSGANVLTF. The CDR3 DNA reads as TGTGCCAGCAGCTACACCGGGACAGGGTTTTCTGGGGCCAACGTCCTGACTTTC.